The 26 T cell receptor beta chains below were found in one sample sequenced in a study of blood T cell repertoires in COVID-19. Some clones are missing from TCRdb's copy, which holds only in-frame ones; the method was immunoSEQ multiplex PCR. Among approximately 160,000 clones listed, around four fifths were seen once. The sequenced sample consisted of PBMCs or T cells enriched from blood (not recorded which). The receptors derive from a woman between 45 and 65 years old in a cohort exposed to, infected with or recovered from COVID-19 (not recorded which).

The J gene is TRBJ1-1, the V gene TRBV23-1; D might be TRBD1 (5 bases). TRBV23-1 is given ORF status, its function remaining uncertain. The CDR3 contains 18 residues. Trimming left V 3 bases short and J 3 bases short, with 23 bases between. DNA for the CDR3: TGCGCCAGCAGTCAGACAACCAACTTGACAGTCCGGGACACTGAAGCTTTCTTT. This gives the protein CASSQTTNLTVRDTEAFF.

The rearrangement joins TRBV18 to TRBJ2-3, with 10 nucleotides matching TRBD2. Unmatched junction bases numbered 1, after V lost 3 bases and J lost 1 base. Germline CDR1 and CDR2: KGHSH and LQKENI. The CDR3 contains 15 residues. CDR3: CASSPGLAGTDTQYF. In DNA form, the CDR3 reads TGTGCCAGCTCACCCGGACTAGCGGGCACAGATACGCAGTATTTT.

V usage is TRBV18 and J usage is TRBJ1-5; 9 bases map to TRBD1. J was trimmed by 5 bases and V by 4 bases; bases with no gene match: 18. This CDR3 is 19 amino acids long. CDR1 is KGHSH, CDR2 LQKENI, per germline. Written as DNA, the CDR3 is TGTGCCAGCTCACAAGAAGGGACAGGGTATGGGCCAGTGTATCAGCCCCAGCATTTT. It yields the protein CASSQEGTGYGPVYQPQHF.

The V call is TRBV3-1 (or the pseudogene TRBV3-2), the J call TRBJ2-6; D gene uncertain. V was shortened by 0 bases and J by 4 bases, with 7 bases between the two germline ends. Germline V gene lookup returns CDR1 LGHDT and CDR2 YNNKEL (reference sequence). The CDR3 runs to 15 residues. The DNA of the CDR3 is TGTGCCAGCAGCCAAGATATATCGGGGGCCAACGTCCTGACTTTC. It codes for CASSQDISGANVLTF.

With respect to this clone: Other DNA variants within this sample encode the same CDR3. V usage is TRBV7-9 and J usage is TRBJ1-5; D ambiguous. Per germline, CDR1 SEHNR and CDR2 FQNEAQ (reference sequence). Trimming took 3 bases from V and 4 from J, leaving 4 bases between them. This CDR3 contains 12 residues. The CDR3 sequence: CASSFPNQPQHF. The CDR3 nucleotides read TGTGCCAGCAGCTTTCCGAATCAGCCCCAGCATTTT.

This sequence joins TRBV3-1 (or the pseudogene TRBV3-2) and TRBJ2-3; a weak D match, TRBD2 (5 bases). The CDR3 extends over 16 amino acids. Germline lookup yields CDR1 LGHDT and CDR2 YNNKEL (reference sequence). The V end lost 3 bases, the J end lost 8 bases, and 21 bases lay between the germline ends. In DNA, the CDR3 is TGTGCCAGCAGCCACCTGAGCGGACCTGTGGCGACTACGCAGTATTTT. Its translation is CASSHLSGPVATTQYF.

The chain combines TRBV7-9 with TRBJ1-1; D is undetermined. The ends were cut back, 8 bases at V and 1 base at J, with 5 bases in the middle. Germline V gives CDR1 SEHNR, CDR2 FQNEAQ (reference sequence). The CDR3 is made up of 11 amino acids. CDR3 loop: CASGGNTEAFF. The CDR3 DNA reads as TGTGCCAGCGGAGGGAACACTGAAGCTTTCTTT.

The rearrangement links TRBV7-3 to TRBJ1-5; TRBD1 is a possible D gene (5 bases). Trimming stripped 5 bases from V and 0 bases from J, with 8 bases between. The CDR3 consists of 14 residues. Germline CDR1 is SGHTA and CDR2 is FQGTGA. Written as DNA, the CDR3 is TGTGCCAGCAGCGCGACAGATAGCAATCAGCCCCAGCATTTT. The encoded protein is CASSATDSNQPQHF.

The CDR3 region is CASSQRSQRGTAGNSPLHF. CDR3 nucleotides: TGTGCCAGCAGCCAAAGATCCCAACGCGGGACAGCCGGGAATTCACCCCTCCACTTT. The chain is built from TRBV5-4 and TRBJ1-6; TRBD1 matches at 7 bases. The CDR3 extends over 19 amino acids. With 4 bases clipped from V and 7 bases from J, the junction kept 20 bases outside the gene matches. Per the germline V gene, CDR1 is SGHNT and CDR2 is YYREEE (reference sequence).

The genes are TRBV7-9 and TRBJ1-1, with unresolved D. The CDR3 length is 14 residues. Per germline, CDR1 SEHNR and CDR2 FQNEAQ (reference sequence). Between the trimmed V and J ends, which lost 6 bases and 1 base, there was a span of 12 bases. CDR3 sequence: CASSQMASNTEAFF. CDR3 nucleotides: TGTGCCAGCAGTCAAATGGCCTCGAACACTGAAGCTTTCTTT.

The CDR3 here is CATSGLTGTSGFGTGELFF. The CDR3 DNA reads TGTGCCACCAGTGGCCTGACCGGGACTAGCGGCTTCGGGACCGGGGAGCTGTTTTTT. V gene TRBV24-1 combines with J gene TRBJ2-2; 11 bases are a match to TRBD2. Germline-derived CDR1 and CDR2 are KGHDR and SFDVKD. The CDR3 is 19 residues long. Trimming cost V 5 bases and J 5 bases; bases outside gene matches: 15.

This sequence joins TRBV27 and TRBJ2-7; 10 bases agree with TRBD2. V trimming: 3 bases; J trimming: 2 bases; junction bases outside the gene matches: 4. The V gene's germline CDR1 is MNHEY and CDR2 SMNVEV (reference sequence). This CDR3 region has 15 residues. The CDR3 region has the DNA TGTGCCAGCAGTTTGGCAGCGGGAGGGCCCTACGAGCAGTACTTC. This gives the protein CASSLAAGGPYEQYF.

The V gene is TRBV6-6, the J gene TRBJ2-7; D is perhaps TRBD2 (6 bases). V was trimmed by 8 bases and J by 0 bases, leaving 20 bases between them. CDR3 length: 16 residues. Germline-derived CDR1 and CDR2 are MNHNY and SVGAGI (reference sequence). The CDR3: CASRYRGTVSSYEQYF. The DNA of the CDR3 is TGTGCCAGCCGATATCGCGGGACGGTAAGCTCCTACGAGCAGTACTTC.

On this clone itself: The sample carries other DNA sequences with the same CDR3. The chain combines TRBV19 with TRBJ1-5; 9 bases match TRBD1. The ends lost 6 bases at V and 4 bases at J; junction bases unmatched: 4. CDR3 length: 14 residues. CDR1 is LNHDA and CDR2 is SQIVND in the germline V gene (reference sequence). This chain's CDR3 is CASSPDRGNQPQHF. The CDR3 DNA follows: TGTGCCAGTAGCCCGGACAGGGGAAATCAGCCCCAGCATTTT.

The chain couples TRBV25-1 to TRBJ1-6, with a tentative D call TRBD1 (6 bases). The CDR3 runs 13 residues. V was trimmed by 7 bases and J by 9 bases, leaving 13 bases between them. The germline gives CDR1 MGHDK, CDR2 SYGVNS. In DNA form, the CDR3 reads TGTGCCAGCAATCAGGGAGGGGGTTCACCCCTCCACTTT. It specifies CASNQGGGSPLHF.

This chain connects TRBV25-1 to TRBJ1-6; possibly TRBD1 for D (6 bases). Germline CDR1 reads MGHDK; CDR2 reads SYGVNS. V shed 1 base and J shed 3 bases, with 10 bases lying between them. The CDR3 sequence is 16 residues long. The CDR3 spells CASSEFQGHYNSPLHF. CDR3 DNA sequence: TGTGCCAGCAGTGAATTCCAGGGGCACTATAATTCACCCCTCCACTTT.

The chain joins TRBV7-3 to TRBJ2-7, with TRBD2 as a possible D gene (5 bases). This CDR3 has 13 residues. CDR1 SGHTA and CDR2 FQGTGA come from the germline V gene. V dropped 4 bases and J dropped 6 bases, with 13 bases sitting between them. Here the CDR3 DNA reads TGTGCCAGCAGCTACGACCTAGCCGGCGAGCAGTACTTC. Amino acid sequence: CASSYDLAGEQYF. Full variable domain (missing parts from reference TRBV7-3 and TRBJ2-7): GAGVSQTPSNKVTEKGKYVELRCDPISGHTALYWYRQSLGQGPEFLIYFQGTGAADDSGLPNDRFFAVRPEGSVSTLKIQRTERGDSAVYLCASSYDLAGEQYFGPGTRLTVT.

The gene calls are TRBV6-6 and TRBJ2-3, with D possibly matching TRBD1 (5 bases). The germline V gene has CDR1 MNHNY and CDR2 SVGAGI (reference sequence). The CDR3 extends over 14 amino acids. Trimming removed 6 bases from V and 1 base from J, with 11 bases in between. Here the CDR3 reads CASRDSQGTDTQYF. DNA for the CDR3: TGTGCCAGCAGGGATTCACAGGGCACAGATACGCAGTATTTT.

CDR3 sequence (DNA): TGTGCCAGCAGCCGTCATACTAGCGGGGAGCGTGATGAGCAGTTCTTC. Residues: CASSRHTSGERDEQFF. The V call is TRBV3-1 (or the pseudogene TRBV3-2), the J call TRBJ2-1; 10 nucleotides align to TRBD2. This CDR3 region has 16 residues. Germline trimming cut 4 bases from V and 8 bases from J; bases unmatched to any gene: 11. Per germline, CDR1 LGHDT and CDR2 YNNKEL (reference sequence).

J is TRBJ1-1 and V is TRBV4-2, with no clear D. The CDR3 loop spans 13 amino acids. Deletions cut 4 bases from V and 2 bases from J, with 8 bases between. Germline CDR1 reads LGHNA; CDR2 reads YNFKEQ. DNA for the CDR3: TGTGCCAGCAGCCCACTCGGTAACACTGAAGCTTTCTTT. It codes for CASSPLGNTEAFF.

This chain links TRBV6-1 with TRBJ1-2; TRBD1 aligns across 7 bases. Germline lookup yields CDR1 MNHNS and CDR2 SASEGT. V lost 5 bases and J lost 7; bases outside the gene matches: 7. The CDR3 runs to 13 residues. DNA for the CDR3: TGTGCCAGCAGTCAAGACAGGGCTGGTGGCTACACCTTC. Translating it yields CASSQDRAGGYTF.

CDR3 nucleotide sequence: TGCGCCAGCAGCTTGGACAGCCCCTACGAGCAGTACTTC. Protein product: CASSLDSPYEQYF. The chain links TRBV5-1 to TRBJ2-7; D is uncertain. CDR3 size: 13 residues. V was trimmed by 0 bases and J by 2 bases, leaving 6 bases between them. Germline CDR1 and CDR2: SGHRS and YFSETQ. Complete variable domain (other parts from reference TRBV5-1 and TRBJ2-7): KAGVTQTPRYLIKTRGQQVTLSCSPISGHRSVSWYQQTPGQGLQFLFEYFSETQRNKGNFPGRFSGRQFSNSRSEMNVSTLELGDSALYLCASSLDSPYEQYFGPGTRLTVT.

V and J are TRBV6-1 and TRBJ2-5; D perhaps matches TRBD2 (7 bases). Germline V gene lookup returns CDR1 MNHNS and CDR2 SASEGT. V was cut by 1 base and J by 5 bases, with 14 bases left in between. CDR3 length: 15 amino acids. The DNA for the CDR3 is TGTGCCAGCAGTGAAGTAGGGGGGGAATGGGAGACCCAGTACTTC. It specifies CASSEVGGEWETQYF.

The rearrangement joins TRBV7-3 to TRBJ2-1, with unresolved D. The CDR3 contains 14 residues. CDR1 and CDR2 from the germline V gene are SGHTA and FQGTGA. Trimming cost V 0 bases and J 4 bases, with 7 bases left between them. CDR3 nucleotides: TGTGCCAGCAGCTTAACGGGCACTTACAATGAGCAGTTCTTC. Its protein is CASSLTGTYNEQFF.

A note on this clone: The germline gene is not matched at one end of the junction; a read error may be the cause. This chain joins TRBV11-2 and TRBJ2-1; D remains unclear. This CDR3 has 10 amino acids. CDR1 is SGHAT, CDR2 FQNNGV, per germline. CDR3 coding DNA: TGTGCCAGCAGCGGCAATGAACAGTTCTTC. It codes for CASSGNEQFF.

This clone was seen a few times. The chain combines TRBV7-9 with TRBJ2-1; 7 nucleotides align to TRBD1. The ends lost 1 base at V and 8 bases at J; junction bases unmatched: 2. In germline, CDR1 is SEHNR, CDR2 FQNEAQ (reference sequence). This CDR3 has 13 residues. The CDR3 sequence: CASSLGDSYEQFF. CDR3 DNA sequence: TGTGCCAGCAGCTTAGGGGACAGCTATGAGCAGTTCTTC.